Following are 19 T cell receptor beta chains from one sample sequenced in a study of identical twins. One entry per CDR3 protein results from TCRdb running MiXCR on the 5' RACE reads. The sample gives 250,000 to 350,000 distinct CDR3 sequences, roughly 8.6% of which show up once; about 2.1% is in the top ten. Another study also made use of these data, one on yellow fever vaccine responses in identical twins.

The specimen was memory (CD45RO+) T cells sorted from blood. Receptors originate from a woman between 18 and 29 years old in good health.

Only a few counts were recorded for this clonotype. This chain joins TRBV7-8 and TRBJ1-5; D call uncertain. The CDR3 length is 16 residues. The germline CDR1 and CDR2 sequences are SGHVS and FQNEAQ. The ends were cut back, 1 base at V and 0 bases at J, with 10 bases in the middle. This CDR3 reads CASSLDPAVSNQPQHF. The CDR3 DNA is TGTGCCAGCAGCTTAGATCCTGCGGTTAGCAATCAGCCCCAGCATTTT. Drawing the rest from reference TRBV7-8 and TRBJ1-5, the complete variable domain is GAGVSQSPRYKVAKRGQDVALRCDPISGHVSLFWYQQALGQGPEFLTYFQNEAQLDKSGLPSDRFFAERPEGSVSTLKIQRTQQEDSAVYLCASSLDPAVSNQPQHFGDGTRLSIL.

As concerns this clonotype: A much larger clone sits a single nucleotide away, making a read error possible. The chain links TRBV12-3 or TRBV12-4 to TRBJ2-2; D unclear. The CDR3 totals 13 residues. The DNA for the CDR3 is TGTGCCAGCAGCCAGCATGGCACCCGGGAGCTGTTTTTT. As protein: CASSQHGTRELFF.

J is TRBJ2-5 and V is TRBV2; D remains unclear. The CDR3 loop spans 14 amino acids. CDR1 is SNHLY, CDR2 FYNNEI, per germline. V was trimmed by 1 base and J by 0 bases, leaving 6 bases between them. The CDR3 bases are TGTGCCAGCAGTGAAGTCTCCGACCAAGAGACCCAGTACTTC. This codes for CASSEVSDQETQYF.

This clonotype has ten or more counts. CDR3 nucleotides: TGCGCCAGCAATAGCGGGATAGGGGATACGCAGTATTTT. Protein sequence: CASNSGIGDTQYF. V usage is TRBV10-2 and J usage is TRBJ2-3; 8 bases line up with TRBD2. Trimming cost V 7 bases and J 6 bases; bases outside gene matches: 6. Germline values: CDR1 WSHSY, CDR2 SAAADI. The CDR3 spans 13 residues.

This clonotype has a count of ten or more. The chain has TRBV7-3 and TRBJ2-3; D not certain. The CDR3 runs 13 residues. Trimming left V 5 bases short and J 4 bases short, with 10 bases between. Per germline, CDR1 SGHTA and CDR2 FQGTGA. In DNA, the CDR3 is TGTGCCAGCAGCCCAAGTCCGTCAGATACGCAGTATTTT. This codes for CASSPSPSDTQYF.

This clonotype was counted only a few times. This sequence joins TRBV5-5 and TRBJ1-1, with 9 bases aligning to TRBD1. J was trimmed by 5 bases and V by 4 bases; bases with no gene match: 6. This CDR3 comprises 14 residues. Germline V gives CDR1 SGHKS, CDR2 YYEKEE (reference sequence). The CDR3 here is CASSAGQGWTEAFF. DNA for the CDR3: TGTGCCAGCAGCGCGGGACAGGGATGGACTGAAGCTTTCTTT.

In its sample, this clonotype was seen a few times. The CDR3 nucleotides are TGTGCCAGCAGTTACACGACTAGCGGGAGGGGAGATACGCAGTATTTT. It yields the protein CASSYTTSGRGDTQYF. The V call is TRBV6-5, the J call TRBJ2-3, with 14 nucleotides matching TRBD2. Per germline, CDR1 MNHEY and CDR2 SVGAGI. V lost 2 bases, J lost 5 bases, and 3 bases stayed unmatched. The CDR3 is 16 residues long.

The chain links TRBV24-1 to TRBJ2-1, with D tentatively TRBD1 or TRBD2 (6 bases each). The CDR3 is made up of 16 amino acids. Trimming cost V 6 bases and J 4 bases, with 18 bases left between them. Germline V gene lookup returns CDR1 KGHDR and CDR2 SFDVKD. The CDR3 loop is CATSTSGGGMYNEQFF. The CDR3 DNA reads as TGTGCCACCAGTACCTCCGGAGGGGGGATGTACAATGAGCAGTTCTTC.

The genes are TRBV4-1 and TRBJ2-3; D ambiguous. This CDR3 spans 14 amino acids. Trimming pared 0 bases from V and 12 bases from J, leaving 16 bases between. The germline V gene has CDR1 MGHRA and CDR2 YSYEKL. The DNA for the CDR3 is TGCGCCAGCAGCCAAGAAGACCGGGTCCCAGGACAGTATTTT. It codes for CASSQEDRVPGQYF.

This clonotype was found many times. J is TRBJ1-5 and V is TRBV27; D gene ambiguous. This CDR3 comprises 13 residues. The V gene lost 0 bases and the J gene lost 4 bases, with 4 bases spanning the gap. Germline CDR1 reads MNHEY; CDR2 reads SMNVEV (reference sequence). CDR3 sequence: CASSLSLNQPQHF. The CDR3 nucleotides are TGTGCCAGCAGTTTATCGTTGAATCAGCCCCAGCATTTT.

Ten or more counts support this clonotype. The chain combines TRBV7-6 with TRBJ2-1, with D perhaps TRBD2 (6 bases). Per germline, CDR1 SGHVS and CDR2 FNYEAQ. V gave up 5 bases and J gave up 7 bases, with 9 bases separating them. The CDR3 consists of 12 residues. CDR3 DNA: TGTGCCAGCAGCCGTCTAGCGAATGAGCAGTTCTTC. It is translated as CASSRLANEQFF.

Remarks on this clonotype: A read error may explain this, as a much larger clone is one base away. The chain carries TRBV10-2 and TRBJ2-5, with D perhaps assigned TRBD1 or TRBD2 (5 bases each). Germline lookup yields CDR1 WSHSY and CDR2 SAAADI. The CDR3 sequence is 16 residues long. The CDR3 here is CASSEFPGASQETLYF. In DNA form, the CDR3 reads TGCGCCAGCAGTGAATTCCCCGGGGCAAGCCAAGAGACCCTGTACTTC.

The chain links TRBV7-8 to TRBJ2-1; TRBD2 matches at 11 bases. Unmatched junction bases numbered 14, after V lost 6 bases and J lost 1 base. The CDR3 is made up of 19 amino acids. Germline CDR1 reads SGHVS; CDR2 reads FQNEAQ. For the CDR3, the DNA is TGTGCCAGCAGGCAACAGGGTTATACTAGCGGGAGATCCTACAATGAGCAGTTCTTC. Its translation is CASRQQGYTSGRSYNEQFF.

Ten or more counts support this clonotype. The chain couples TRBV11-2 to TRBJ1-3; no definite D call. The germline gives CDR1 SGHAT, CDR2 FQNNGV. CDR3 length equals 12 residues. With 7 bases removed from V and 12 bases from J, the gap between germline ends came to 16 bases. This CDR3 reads CASTGSERVIYF. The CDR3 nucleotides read TGTGCCAGCACTGGTTCCGAGCGGGTCATATATTTT.

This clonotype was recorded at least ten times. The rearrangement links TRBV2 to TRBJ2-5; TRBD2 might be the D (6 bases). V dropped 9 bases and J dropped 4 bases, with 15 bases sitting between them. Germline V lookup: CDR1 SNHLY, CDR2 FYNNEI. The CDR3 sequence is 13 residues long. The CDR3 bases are TGTGCCAGAACCCCCTTGGGGGGAGAGACCCAGTACTTC. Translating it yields CARTPLGGETQYF.

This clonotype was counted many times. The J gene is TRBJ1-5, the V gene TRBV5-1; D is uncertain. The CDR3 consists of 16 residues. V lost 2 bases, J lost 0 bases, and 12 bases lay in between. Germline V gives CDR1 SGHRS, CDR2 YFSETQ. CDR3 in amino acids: CASSFIRHPSNQPQHF. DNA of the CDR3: TGCGCCAGCAGCTTTATTAGACACCCTAGCAATCAGCCCCAGCATTTT.

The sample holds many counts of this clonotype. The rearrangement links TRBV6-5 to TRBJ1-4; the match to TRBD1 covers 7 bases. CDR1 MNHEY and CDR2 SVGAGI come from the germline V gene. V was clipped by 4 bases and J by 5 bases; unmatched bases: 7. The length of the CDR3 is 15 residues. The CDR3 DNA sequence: TGTGCCAGCAGTTTCGCAGGGGGGTCCAATGAAAAACTGTTTTTT. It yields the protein CASSFAGGSNEKLFF.

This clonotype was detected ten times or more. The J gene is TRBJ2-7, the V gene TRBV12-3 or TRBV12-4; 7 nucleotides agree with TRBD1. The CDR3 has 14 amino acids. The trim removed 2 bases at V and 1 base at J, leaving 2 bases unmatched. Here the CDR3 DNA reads TGTGCCAGCAGTTTATTACAGGGGTCCTACGAGCAGTACTTC. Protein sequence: CASSLLQGSYEQYF.

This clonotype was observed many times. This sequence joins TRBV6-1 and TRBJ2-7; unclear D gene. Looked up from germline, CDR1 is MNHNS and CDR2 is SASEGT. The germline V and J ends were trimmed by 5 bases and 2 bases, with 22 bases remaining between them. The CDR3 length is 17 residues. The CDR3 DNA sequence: TGTGCCAGCAGTCCCGCGGCGGTTGCAGGTCCTACCTACGAGCAGTACGTC. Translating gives CASSPAAVAGPTYEQYV.